Reported below is one T cell receptor (beta chain). Its target is not known. The CDR3 contains 14 residues. The trim removed 3 bases at V and 4 bases at J, leaving 6 bases unmatched. The germline gives CDR1 KGHSH, CDR2 LQKENI. TCRdb re-analyzed the PCR reads through MiXCR. Among roughly 7,000 clones listed, approximately 40% were seen once. All patients were untreated before thyroid surgery. This sample was taken from a study of metastatic and nonmetastatic thyroid tumors. Background on the study: Repertoire comparisons spanned blood and tumor or nodule tissue from malignant and benign thyroid patients.

Findings and limits, study-wide: TCR beta diversity was reportedly significantly higher in malignant thyroid tumors than benign nodules, in blood and tumor.

The sequence derives from a female donor with papillary thyroid cancer or a benign thyroid nodule (not recorded which). Some clones in this sample may be carry-over from other donors' samples. V gene TRBV18 combines with J gene TRBJ2-7; 7 positions match TRBD1. The sample taken for sequencing was tumor tissue. CDR3 DNA sequence: TGTGCCAGCTCACCGCGGACAGGCCGGTACGAGCAGTACTTC. Translation: CASSPRTGRYEQYF.